This TCR beta chain is from a study of T cell responses to AZD1222 COVID-19 vaccine. At the level of the study: It was second doses at about 4 or about 12 weeks that were pooled.

The table came from immunoSEQ multiplex PCR; TCRdb's copy has only in-frame clones and leaves some out. The sample comprises roughly 100,000 clones, 87% of which are singletons, and approximately 16% rests with the top ten. Comments on this clone: The antigen remains undetermined.

Findings and limits, study-wide: Spike-specific TCRs gained breadth and depth after people received two AZD1222 doses. Baseline seropositivity occurred in only a handful of AZD1222 recipients.

The V and J ends lost 4 bases and 1 base, in that order; junction bases with no gene match: 8. This CDR3 comprises 17 residues. Per the germline V gene, CDR1 is MDHEN and CDR2 is SYDVKM. This clonotype was obtained from an adult in good health. The source material was peripheral blood, sampled on day 0 of AZD1222 vaccination. The rearrangement joins TRBV28 to TRBJ2-3; 10 bases agree with TRBD2. CDR3 coding DNA: TGTGCCAGCAGTTCGACGTGGACTAGCGGACGCACAGATACGCAGTATTTT. Its protein product is CASSSTWTSGRTDTQYF.